The present T cell receptor (beta chain) was sequenced within a study of blood T cells in healthy people across ages. A second PCR of roughly 7 to 11 cycles used a sample-barcoded 5' primer and a J-beta primer mix. MiXCR, run by TCRdb on the 5' RACE reads, gives a single entry per CDR3 protein. Among 600,000 to 850,000 distinct CDR3 sequences listed, roughly 47% were seen once. This CDR3 has 15 amino acids. V gave up 5 bases and J gave up 5 bases, with 19 bases separating them. Germline values: CDR1 SGHRS, CDR2 YFSETQ. Details on this clonotype: With a much larger clone just one base away, this may be a read error.

Sequencing used blood. The receptor was isolated from a woman aged 60-75 years in good health. The rearrangement joins TRBV5-1 to TRBJ1-1; D uncertain. CDR3 region: CASRPGLTTPTEAFF. The CDR3, as DNA: TGCGCCAGCAGGCCGGGTCTGACAACACCGACTGAAGCTTTCTTT.